This TCR beta chain was captured by sequencing in a study of T cells in Graves' hyperthyroidism and ophthalmopathy. Researchers amplified the TCR beta CDR3 regions from RNA transcripts. RT-PCR in the first round (using the HTBI primer set) targeted the TCR CDR3. One entry per CDR3 protein, called by TCRdb with MiXCR from the multiplex PCR reads. The sample consists of about half a million distinct CDR3 sequences, 22% of them appearing once. The CDR3 length is 13 residues. CDR1 is DFQATT, CDR2 SNEGSKA, per germline (reference sequence). The V and J ends lost 6 bases and 4 bases respectively, with 15 bases between them.

The sample consisted of blood. The origin of this receptor is a woman aged 65 to 85 with Graves' ophthalmopathy. The chain couples TRBV20-1 to TRBJ1-1, with D possibly TRBD1 on 6 matching bases. The CDR3 reads CSALGGAGTEAFF. The CDR3 DNA reads as TGCAGTGCCTTGGGGGGGGCTGGCACTGAAGCTTTCTTT.